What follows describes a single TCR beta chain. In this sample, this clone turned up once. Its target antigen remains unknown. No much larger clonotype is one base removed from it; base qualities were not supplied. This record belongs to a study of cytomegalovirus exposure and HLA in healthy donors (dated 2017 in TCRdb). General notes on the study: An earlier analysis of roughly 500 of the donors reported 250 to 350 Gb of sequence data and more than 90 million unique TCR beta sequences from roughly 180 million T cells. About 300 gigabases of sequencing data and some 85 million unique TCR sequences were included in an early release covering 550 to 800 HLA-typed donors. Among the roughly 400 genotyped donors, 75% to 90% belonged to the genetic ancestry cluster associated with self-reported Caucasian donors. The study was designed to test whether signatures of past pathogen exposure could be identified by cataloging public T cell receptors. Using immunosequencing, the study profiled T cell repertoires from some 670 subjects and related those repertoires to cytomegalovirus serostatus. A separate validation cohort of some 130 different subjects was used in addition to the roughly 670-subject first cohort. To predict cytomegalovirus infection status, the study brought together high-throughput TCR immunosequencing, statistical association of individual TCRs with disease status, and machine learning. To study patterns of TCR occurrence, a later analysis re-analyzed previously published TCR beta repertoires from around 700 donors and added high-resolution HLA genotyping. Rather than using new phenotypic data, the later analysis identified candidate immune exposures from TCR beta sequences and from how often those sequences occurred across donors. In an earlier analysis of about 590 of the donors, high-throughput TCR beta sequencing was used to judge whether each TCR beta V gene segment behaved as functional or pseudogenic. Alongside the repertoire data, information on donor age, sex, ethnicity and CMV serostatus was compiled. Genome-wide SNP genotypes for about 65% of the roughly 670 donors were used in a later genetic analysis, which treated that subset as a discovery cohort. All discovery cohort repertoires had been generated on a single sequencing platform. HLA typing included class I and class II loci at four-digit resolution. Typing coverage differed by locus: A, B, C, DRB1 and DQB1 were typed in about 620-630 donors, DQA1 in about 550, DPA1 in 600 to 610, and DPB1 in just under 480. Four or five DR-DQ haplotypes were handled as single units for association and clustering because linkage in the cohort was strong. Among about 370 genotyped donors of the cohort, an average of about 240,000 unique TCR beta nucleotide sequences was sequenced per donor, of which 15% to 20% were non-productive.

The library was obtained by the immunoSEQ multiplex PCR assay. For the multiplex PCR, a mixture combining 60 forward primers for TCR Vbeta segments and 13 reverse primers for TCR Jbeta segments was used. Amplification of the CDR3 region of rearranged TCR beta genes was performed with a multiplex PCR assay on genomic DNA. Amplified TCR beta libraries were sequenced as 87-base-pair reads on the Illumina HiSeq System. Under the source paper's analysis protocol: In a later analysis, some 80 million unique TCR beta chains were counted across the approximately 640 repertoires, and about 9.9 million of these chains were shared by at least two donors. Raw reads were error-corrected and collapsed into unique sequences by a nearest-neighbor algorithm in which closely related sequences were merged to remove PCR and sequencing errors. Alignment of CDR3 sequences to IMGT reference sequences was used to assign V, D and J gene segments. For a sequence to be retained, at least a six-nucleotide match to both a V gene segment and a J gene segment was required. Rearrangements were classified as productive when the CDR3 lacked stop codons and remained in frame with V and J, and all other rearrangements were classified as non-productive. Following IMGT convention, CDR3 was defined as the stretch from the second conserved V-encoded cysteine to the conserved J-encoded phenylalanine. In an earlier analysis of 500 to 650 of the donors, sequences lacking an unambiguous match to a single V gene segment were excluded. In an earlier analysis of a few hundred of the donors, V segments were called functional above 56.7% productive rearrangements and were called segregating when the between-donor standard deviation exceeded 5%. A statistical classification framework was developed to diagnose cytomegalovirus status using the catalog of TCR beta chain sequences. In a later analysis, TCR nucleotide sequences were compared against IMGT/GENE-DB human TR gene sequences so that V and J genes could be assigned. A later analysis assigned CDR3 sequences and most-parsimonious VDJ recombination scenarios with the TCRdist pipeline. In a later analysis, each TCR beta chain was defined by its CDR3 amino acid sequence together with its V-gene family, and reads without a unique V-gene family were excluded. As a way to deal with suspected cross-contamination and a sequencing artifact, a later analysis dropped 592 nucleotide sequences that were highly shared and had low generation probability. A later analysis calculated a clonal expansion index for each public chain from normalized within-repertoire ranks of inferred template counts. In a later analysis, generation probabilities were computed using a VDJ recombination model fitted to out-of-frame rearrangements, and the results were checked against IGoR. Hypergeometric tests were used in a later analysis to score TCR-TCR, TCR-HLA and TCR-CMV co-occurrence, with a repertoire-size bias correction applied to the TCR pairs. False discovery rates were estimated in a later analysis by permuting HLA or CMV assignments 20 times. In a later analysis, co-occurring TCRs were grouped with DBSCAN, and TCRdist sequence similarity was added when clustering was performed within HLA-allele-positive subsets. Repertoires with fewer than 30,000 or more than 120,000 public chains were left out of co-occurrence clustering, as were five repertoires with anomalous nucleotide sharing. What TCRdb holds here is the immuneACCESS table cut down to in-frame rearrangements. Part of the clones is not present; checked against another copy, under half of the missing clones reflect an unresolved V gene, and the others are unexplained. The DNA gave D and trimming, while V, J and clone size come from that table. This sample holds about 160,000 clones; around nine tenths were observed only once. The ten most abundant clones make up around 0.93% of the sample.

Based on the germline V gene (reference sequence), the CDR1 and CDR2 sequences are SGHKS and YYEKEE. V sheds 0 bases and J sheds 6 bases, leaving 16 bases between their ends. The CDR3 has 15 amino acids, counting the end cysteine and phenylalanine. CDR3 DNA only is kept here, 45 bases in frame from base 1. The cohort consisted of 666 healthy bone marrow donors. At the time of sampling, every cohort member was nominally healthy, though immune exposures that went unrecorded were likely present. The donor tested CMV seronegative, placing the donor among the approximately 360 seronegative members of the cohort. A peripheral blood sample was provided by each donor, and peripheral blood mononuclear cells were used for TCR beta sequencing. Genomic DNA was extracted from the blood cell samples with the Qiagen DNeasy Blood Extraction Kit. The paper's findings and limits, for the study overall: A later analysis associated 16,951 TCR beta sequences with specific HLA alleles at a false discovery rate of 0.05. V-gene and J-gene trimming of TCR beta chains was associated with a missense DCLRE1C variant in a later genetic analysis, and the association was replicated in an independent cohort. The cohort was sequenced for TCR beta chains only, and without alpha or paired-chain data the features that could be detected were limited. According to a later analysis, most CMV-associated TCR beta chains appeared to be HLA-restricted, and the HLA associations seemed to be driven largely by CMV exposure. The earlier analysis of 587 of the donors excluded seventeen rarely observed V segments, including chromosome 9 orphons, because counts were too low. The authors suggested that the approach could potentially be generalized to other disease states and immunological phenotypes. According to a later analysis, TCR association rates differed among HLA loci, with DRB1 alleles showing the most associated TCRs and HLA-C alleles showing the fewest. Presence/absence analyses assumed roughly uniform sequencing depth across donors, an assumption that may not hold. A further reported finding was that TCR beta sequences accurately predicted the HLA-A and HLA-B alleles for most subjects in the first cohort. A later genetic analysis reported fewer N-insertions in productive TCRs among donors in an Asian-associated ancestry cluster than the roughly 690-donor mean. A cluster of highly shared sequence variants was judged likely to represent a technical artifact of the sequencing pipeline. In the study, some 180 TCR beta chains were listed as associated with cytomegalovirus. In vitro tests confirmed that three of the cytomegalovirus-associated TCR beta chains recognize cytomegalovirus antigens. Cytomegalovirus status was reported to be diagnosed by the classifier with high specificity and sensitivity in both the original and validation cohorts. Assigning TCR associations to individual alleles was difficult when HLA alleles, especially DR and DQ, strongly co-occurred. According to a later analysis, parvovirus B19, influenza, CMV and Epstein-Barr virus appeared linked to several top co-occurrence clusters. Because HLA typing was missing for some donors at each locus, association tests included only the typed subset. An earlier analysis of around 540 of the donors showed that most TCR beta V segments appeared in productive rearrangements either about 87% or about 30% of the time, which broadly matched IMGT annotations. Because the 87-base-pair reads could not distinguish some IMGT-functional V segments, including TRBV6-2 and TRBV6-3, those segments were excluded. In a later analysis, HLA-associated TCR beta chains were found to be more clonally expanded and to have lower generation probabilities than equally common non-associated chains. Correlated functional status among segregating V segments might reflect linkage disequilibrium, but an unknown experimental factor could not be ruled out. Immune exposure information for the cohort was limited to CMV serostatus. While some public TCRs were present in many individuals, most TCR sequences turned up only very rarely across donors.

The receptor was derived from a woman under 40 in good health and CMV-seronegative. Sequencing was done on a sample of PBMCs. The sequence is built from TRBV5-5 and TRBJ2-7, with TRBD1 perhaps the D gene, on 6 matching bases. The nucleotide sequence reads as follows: TGTGCCAGCAGCTTGGCCGCGACAGGTGTCGCCGAGCAGTACTTC. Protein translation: CASSLAATGVAEQYF. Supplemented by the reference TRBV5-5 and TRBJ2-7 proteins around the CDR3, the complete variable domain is DAGVTQSPTHLIKTRGQQVTLRCSPISGHKSVSWYQQVLGQGPQFIFQYYEKEERGRGNFPDRFSARQFPNYSSELNVNALLLGDSALYLCASSLAATGVAEQYFGPGTRLTVT.